This T cell receptor (beta chain) derives from a study of T cell repertoires in cytomegalovirus infection. Via MiXCR, TCRdb re-called the reads, giving one row per CDR3 protein. The profile shows fewer than 200,000 distinct CDR3 sequences, roughly 21% of them singletons. Only a few counts were recorded for this clonotype. What it binds is not known. V shed 5 bases, J shed 7 bases, and the junction held 15 bases outside the gene matches. Germline V gene sequence: CDR1 SGHTA, CDR2 FQGNSA. The CDR3 length is 16 residues. Sample: CD8+ T cells from cultured PBMCs, taken from culture after CMV antigen stimulation. V gene TRBV7-2 combines with J gene TRBJ2-7, with 9 nucleotides matching TRBD1. The clonotype comes from a human donor in good health (CMV status not recorded). Some clones in this sample may be carry-over from other donors' samples. CDR3 bases: TGTGCCAGCAGCATAGGAGGGACAGGGAATCTTCGGGAGCAGTACTTC. Encoded protein: CASSIGGTGNLREQYF.